This T cell receptor (beta chain) was sequenced in a study of CD8+CD57+ T cells in acquired aplastic anemia. It was genomic DNA that served as the template for profiling TCR beta VDJ and CDR3. In TCRdb, the reads were re-called with MiXCR into one record per CDR3 protein. The data hold roughly 300,000 distinct CDR3 sequences, with 50% to 70% observed a single time. This TCR derives from a human donor with severe aplastic anemia or a healthy control (not recorded which). Sequences were obtained from sorted CD4+, CD8+, or CD8+CD57+ T cells (not recorded which) from PBMCs.

The CDR3 loop reads CASSSPTGGRPDTQYF. CDR3 nucleotide sequence: TGTGCCAGCAGTTCCCCGACAGGGGGCCGCCCAGATACGCAGTATTTT. The chain links TRBV12-3 or TRBV12-4 to TRBJ2-3; 10 nucleotides align to TRBD1. The CDR3 loop spans 16 amino acids. V gave up 4 bases and J gave up 4 bases; unmatched junction bases: 8.